A selection of T cell receptor beta chains follows, all from one sample in a study of cytomegalovirus exposure and HLA in healthy donors. Data came from immunoSEQ multiplex PCR; TCRdb stores just in-frame clones and leaves some out. The top ten hold 1% to 1.5% of the sample, which has more than 250,000 clones, approximately 86% seen once. Sequencing used PBMCs. The receptors were gathered from a woman aged 30 to 39 in good health and CMV-seropositive. The CDR3 runs from the conserved cysteine through the conserved F or W. The D gene is left open where the match is weak. Clone size is shown for a subset of rows, as once, few, many or a class of expanded clone.

V gene	D gene	J gene	clone size	CDR3 protein	CDR3 DNA
TRBV19	NA	TRBJ2-7	once	CASSIGTALGEQYF	TGTGCCAGTAGTATCGGGACCGCCCTTGGCGAGCAGTACTTC
TRBV4-3	NA	TRBJ1-1	NA	CASSEVRDGNTEAFF	TGCGCCAGCAGCGAAGTCCGGGACGGGAACACTGAAGCTTTCTTT
TRBV6-5	TRBD1	TRBJ2-3	NA	CASADPGQGGDTQYF	TGTGCCAGCGCTGATCCGGGACAGGGCGGAGATACGCAGTATTTT
TRBV19	TRBD1	TRBJ2-6	once	CASRTQGVSGANVLTF	TGTGCCAGTAGGACCCAGGGGGTATCTGGGGCCAACGTCCTGACTTTC
TRBV5-4	NA	TRBJ1-5	NA	CASSSRPNQPQHF	TGTGCCAGCAGCTCCCGACCTAATCAGCCCCAGCATTTT
TRBV6-5	TRBD1	TRBJ2-1	NA	CASGQGIYNEQFF	TGTGCCAGCGGACAGGGGATTTACAATGAGCAGTTCTTC
TRBV25-1	TRBD2	TRBJ2-7	NA	CASSEHSGGAYEQYF	TGTGCCAGCAGTGAACACAGCGGGGGGGCCTACGAGCAGTACTTC
TRBV7-6	NA	TRBJ1-1	NA	CASSYSQNTEAFF	TGTGCCAGCAGCTATTCCCAGAACACTGAAGCTTTCTTT
TRBV5-1	TRBD1	TRBJ2-7	NA	CASSLDRTGVDYEQYF	TGCGCCAGCAGCTTGGATAGGACAGGCGTAGACTACGAGCAGTACTTC
TRBV7-2	NA	TRBJ2-7	NA	CASSSLTKGEQYF	TGTGCCAGCAGCTCTCTCACGAAGGGTGAGCAGTACTTC
TRBV6-5	TRBD2	TRBJ2-1	NA	CASSYTGGDYNEQFF	TGTGCCAGCAGTTACACCGGGGGGGATTACAATGAGCAGTTCTTC
TRBV6-5	NA	TRBJ2-7	NA	CASRGVGPLDEQYF	TGTGCCAGCAGGGGCGTGGGACCCTTAGACGAGCAGTACTTC
TRBV13	NA	TRBJ1-2	NA	CASSLRGGGLPPYGYTF	TGTGCCAGCAGCTTAAGGGGTGGAGGACTACCGCCCTATGGCTACACCTTC
TRBV13	NA	TRBJ1-2	NA	CASSFAGYNYGYTF	TGTGCCAGCAGCTTTGCTGGGTATAACTATGGCTACACCTTC
TRBV18	TRBD1	TRBJ1-6	NA	CASSPTGLVNNSPLHF	TGTGCCAGCTCACCGACAGGGTTGGTAAATAATTCACCCCTCCACTTT
TRBV5-1	NA	TRBJ2-2	NA	CASSRDTGELFF	TGCGCCAGCAGTCGGGACACCGGGGAGCTGTTTTTT
TRBV5-6	NA	TRBJ2-3	NA	CASSLLYTDTQYF	TGTGCCAGCAGCTTATTGTACACAGATACGCAGTATTTT
TRBV7-9	TRBD2	TRBJ2-7	NA	CASSFSAGVISYEQYF	TGTGCCAGCAGCTTTTCAGCGGGAGTAATCTCCTACGAGCAGTACTTC
TRBV27	NA	TRBJ1-6	NA	CASRLSSYNSPLHF	TGTGCCAGCAGGCTTAGCTCCTATAATTCACCCCTCCACTTT
TRBV30	NA	TRBJ2-5	NA	CAWNSGWETQYF	TGTGCCTGGAATTCGGGGTGGGAGACCCAGTACTTC
TRBV4-1	NA	TRBJ2-2	once	CASSHQPPDYTGELFF	TGCGCCAGCAGCCACCAGCCGCCCGATTACACCGGGGAGCTGTTTTTT
TRBV6-5	TRBD2	TRBJ2-1	NA	CASSSIAGGHNEQFF	TGTGCCAGCAGTTCAATAGCGGGAGGACACAATGAGCAGTTCTTC
TRBV7-2	TRBD2	TRBJ2-5	few	CASSSGGGLARETQYF	TGTGCCAGCAGCTCCGGAGGTGGACTAGCTCGAGAGACCCAGTACTTC
TRBV9	NA	TRBJ1-6	NA	CASSSRRNSPLHF	TGTGCCAGCAGTAGCAGGCGGAATTCACCCCTCCACTTT
TRBV7-9	NA	TRBJ1-5	few	CASGREQPQHF	TGTGCCAGCGGCAGGGAACAGCCCCAGCATTTT
TRBV28	TRBD1	TRBJ2-7	NA	CASSFWDSKYEQYF	TGTGCCAGCAGTTTTTGGGACAGCAAATACGAGCAGTACTTC
TRBV5-1	NA	TRBJ1-2	once	CASSSTEALYGYTF	TGCGCCAGCAGCAGCACAGAGGCACTCTATGGCTACACCTTC
TRBV13	NA	TRBJ2-3	NA	CASSFRNEETVPYTDTQYF	TGTGCCAGCAGCTTCCGAAACGAAGAGACAGTTCCCTACACAGATACGCAGTATTTT
TRBV7-8	NA	TRBJ1-5	NA	CASSLSWGSDQPQHF	TGTGCCAGCAGCCTAAGTTGGGGTAGCGATCAGCCCCAGCATTTT
TRBV27	NA	TRBJ2-3	NA	CASSPGFRTDTQYF	TGTGCCAGCAGCCCAGGATTTCGCACAGATACGCAGTATTTT
TRBV7-9	NA	TRBJ2-4	few	CASTRGEAKNIQYF	TGTGCCAGCACCAGAGGCGAGGCCAAAAACATTCAGTACTTC
TRBV5-8	TRBD1	TRBJ1-2	NA	CASSLGQGAIDYGYTF	TGTGCCAGCAGCTTGGGACAGGGGGCCATCGACTATGGCTACACCTTC
TRBV7-3	NA	TRBJ1-3	few	CASSLQGPGNTIYF	TGTGCCAGCAGCTTGCAGGGACCGGGAAACACCATATATTTT
TRBV4-2	TRBD2	TRBJ2-7	NA	CASSAGTNPYEQYF	TGTGCCAGCTCTGCCGGGACTAATCCTTACGAGCAGTACTTC
TRBV1	NA	TRBJ1-5	NA	CTSSQESAYSNQPQHF	TGCACCAGCAGCCAAGAGTCAGCCTATAGCAATCAGCCCCAGCATTTT
TRBV7-9	TRBD1	TRBJ2-7	NA	CASRPPGQGAGEQYF	TGTGCCAGCAGACCCCCGGGACAGGGGGCTGGGGAGCAGTACTTC
TRBV7-8	NA	TRBJ1-4	NA	CASSPPYVATNEKLFF	TGTGCCAGCAGCCCGCCCTATGTGGCAACTAATGAAAAACTGTTTTTT
TRBV30	NA	TRBJ2-1	NA	CAWSGQSYNEQFF	TGTGCCTGGAGTGGACAGTCCTACAATGAGCAGTTCTTC
TRBV7-9	TRBD1	TRBJ2-7	NA	CASSTDRAPDEQYF	TGTGCCAGCAGTACCGACAGGGCTCCTGACGAGCAGTACTTC
TRBV12-2	NA	TRBJ2-7	NA	CASRLGGVAGTYEQYF	TGTGCAAGTCGCCTAGGAGGAGTAGCGGGAACGTACGAGCAGTACTTC
TRBV18	NA	TRBJ2-2	few	CASSAYGHKTGELFF	TGTGCCAGCTCAGCGTACGGACACAAGACCGGGGAGCTGTTTTTT
TRBV10-3	TRBD2	TRBJ2-7	NA	CAISGPGLAGGPSYEQYF	TGTGCCATCAGTGGCCCCGGACTAGCGGGAGGGCCTTCCTACGAGCAGTACTTC
TRBV5-1	TRBD2	TRBJ2-3	NA	CASSAARLAGGWGSTDTQYF	TGCGCCAGCAGCGCCGCGCGACTAGCGGGAGGTTGGGGTAGCACAGATACGCAGTATTTT
TRBV6-6	TRBD2	TRBJ2-7	few	CASSQLAYSYEQYF	TGTGCCAGCAGTCAACTAGCGTACTCCTACGAGCAGTACTTC
TRBV30	NA	TRBJ1-2	NA	CAWSRGNYGYTF	TGTGCCTGGAGTAGGGGGAACTATGGCTACACCTTC
TRBV7-6	TRBD1	TRBJ2-4	NA	CASSRGGGQGRNIQYF	TGTGCCAGCAGCCGAGGGGGCGGACAGGGGAGGAACATTCAGTACTTC
TRBV5-4	NA	TRBJ2-7	once	CASSARDKPYEQYF	TGTGCCAGCAGCGCTCGGGACAAGCCCTACGAGCAGTACTTC
TRBV4-1	TRBD1	TRBJ2-1	once	CASSQFTGGGGDNEQFF	TGCGCCAGCAGCCAATTCACAGGGGGCGGTGGCGACAATGAGCAGTTCTTC
TRBV28	TRBD1	TRBJ1-2	few	CASRLDPGGSYTF	TGTGCCAGCAGGCTCGATCCAGGGGGAAGCTACACCTTC
TRBV27	TRBD2	TRBJ2-7	NA	CASSWGGDGSYEQYF	TGTGCCAGCAGTTGGGGGGGAGACGGATCCTACGAGCAGTACTTC
TRBV6-6	NA	TRBJ2-5	NA	CASRNRVGETQYF	TGTGCCAGCAGAAACAGGGTCGGCGAGACCCAGTACTTC
TRBV15	NA	TRBJ1-5	NA	CATSRDLAGNQPQHF	TGTGCCACCAGCAGAGATTTGGCGGGCAATCAGCCCCAGCATTTT
TRBV27	NA	TRBJ2-2	NA	CASRSPARATGELFF	TGTGCCAGCAGATCACCCGCCAGGGCCACCGGGGAGCTGTTTTTT
TRBV2	NA	TRBJ2-7	once	CASSESWGAVDEQYF	TGTGCCAGCAGTGAATCCTGGGGGGCAGTGGACGAGCAGTACTTC
TRBV7-2	NA	TRBJ2-7	NA	CASSPQVAYEQYF	TGTGCCAGCAGCCCGCAGGTGGCCTACGAGCAGTACTTC
TRBV7-2	TRBD1	TRBJ1-1	NA	CASSSGQGRANTEAFF	TGTGCCAGCAGCTCGGGACAGGGTAGAGCGAACACTGAAGCTTTCTTT
TRBV29-1	NA	TRBJ2-1	NA	CSGGLRNNEQFF	TGCAGCGGGGGGCTTCGAAACAATGAGCAGTTCTTC
TRBV19	NA	TRBJ1-5	NA	CASRWGGTSSNQPQHF	TGTGCCAGTCGGTGGGGCGGGACATCTAGCAATCAGCCCCAGCATTTT
TRBV13	TRBD1	TRBJ2-6	NA	CASSPAQGAGGANVLTF	TGTGCCAGCAGCCCCGCCCAGGGGGCCGGTGGGGCCAACGTCCTGACTTTC